The entry below gives a single TCR beta chain sequence along with its context. Its specificity is unknown. Template-switching 5'RACE yielded the TCR cDNA; a universal primer site and UMIs were added in the process. TCRdb re-called the 5' RACE reads through MiXCR, storing one row per CDR3 protein. The sample shows hundreds of thousands of distinct CDR3 sequences, 11% of them seen only once. The sample is drawn from a study of T cells after yellow fever vaccination. Study at large: Fractions containing few cells were prepared with SMART-Seq v4 Ultra Low Input. Study-wide points: From the bulk population, abundant clonotypes could contaminate and appear within FACS-sorted repertoires. Among primary-vaccination clones, most reappeared after the booster, at about 95% for CD4 and about 90% for CD8.

The sequence was collected from a man aged 18 to 30 who received the YFV17D yellow fever vaccine. Source: PBMCs, taken on the day of the first yellow fever vaccination.

CDR3 sequence: CASSPRTELETQYF. The CDR3 DNA reads as TGTGCCAGCAGTCCACGGACAGAGCTAGAGACCCAGTACTTC. The chain recombines TRBV6-1 with TRBJ2-5; tentative D call: TRBD1 (6 bases). The CDR3 extends over 14 amino acids. Trimming took 5 bases from V and 4 from J, leaving 14 bases between them. In germline, CDR1 is MNHNS, CDR2 SASEGT.